This T cell receptor (beta chain) was profiled in a study of blood T cell repertoires in COVID-19. The CDR3 totals 14 residues. The germline gives CDR1 MDHEN, CDR2 SYDVKM. V dropped 8 bases and J dropped 2; count of bases not matched to a gene: 6. Only in-frame clones appear in the TCRdb table, and some are missing; sequencing was by immunoSEQ multiplex PCR. The data contain about 210,000 clones, roughly 80% of them singletons. Sequencing used peripheral blood. This rearrangement joins TRBV28 to TRBJ2-1; 7 nucleotides align to TRBD2. This receptor was taken from a man aged 60-69 years with COVID-19, enrolled during active disease. DNA for the CDR3: TGTGCCAGCCTCGGGACTACGACCTACAATGAGCAGTTCTTC. Its protein product is CASLGTTTYNEQFF.